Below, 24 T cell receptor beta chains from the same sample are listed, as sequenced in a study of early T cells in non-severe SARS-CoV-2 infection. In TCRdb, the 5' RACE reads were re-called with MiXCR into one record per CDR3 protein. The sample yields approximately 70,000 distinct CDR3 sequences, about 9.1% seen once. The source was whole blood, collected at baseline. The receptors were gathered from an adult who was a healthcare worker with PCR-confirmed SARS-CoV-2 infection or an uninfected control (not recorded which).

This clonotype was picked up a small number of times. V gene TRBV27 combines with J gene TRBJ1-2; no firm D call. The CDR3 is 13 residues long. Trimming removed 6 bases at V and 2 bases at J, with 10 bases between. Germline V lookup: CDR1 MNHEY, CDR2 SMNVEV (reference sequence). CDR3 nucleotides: TGTGCCAGCAGCCGCAGAGAGAACTATGGCTACACCTTC. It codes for CASSRRENYGYTF.

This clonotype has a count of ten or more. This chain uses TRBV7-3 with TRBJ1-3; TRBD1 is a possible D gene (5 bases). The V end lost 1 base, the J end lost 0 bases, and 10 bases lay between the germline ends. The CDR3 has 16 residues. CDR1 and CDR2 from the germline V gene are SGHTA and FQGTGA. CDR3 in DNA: TGTGCCAGCAGCTTAAAGGGACCCCTCTCTGGAAACACCATATATTTT. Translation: CASSLKGPLSGNTIYF.

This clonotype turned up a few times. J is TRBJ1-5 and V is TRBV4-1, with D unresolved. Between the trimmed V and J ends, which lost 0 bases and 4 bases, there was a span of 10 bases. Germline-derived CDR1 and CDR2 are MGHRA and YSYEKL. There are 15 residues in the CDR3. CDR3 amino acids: CASSQDWPKNQPQHF. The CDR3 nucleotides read TGCGCCAGCAGCCAAGATTGGCCGAAGAATCAGCCCCAGCATTTT.

CDR3 protein: CASSPQTGDVHEQYF. The CDR3 coding sequence is TGTGCCAGCAGTCCCCAGACAGGGGACGTCCACGAGCAGTACTTC. The chain carries TRBV28 and TRBJ2-7; 8 nucleotides match TRBD1. This CDR3 region has 15 residues. The V gene's germline CDR1 is MDHEN and CDR2 SYDVKM. Germline trimming cut 5 bases from V and 5 bases from J; bases unmatched to any gene: 11.

The CDR3 spells CASRRTGNTGELFF. DNA for the CDR3: TGTGCCAGCAGAAGGACAGGGAACACCGGGGAGCTGTTTTTT. The chain uses TRBV6-2 or TRBV6-3 and TRBJ2-2, with 7 nucleotides matching TRBD1. CDR1 and CDR2 from the germline V gene are MNHEY and SVGEGT. The J segment lost 1 base and the V segment lost 6 bases, leaving 2 bases of the junction unmatched. This CDR3 has 14 amino acids.

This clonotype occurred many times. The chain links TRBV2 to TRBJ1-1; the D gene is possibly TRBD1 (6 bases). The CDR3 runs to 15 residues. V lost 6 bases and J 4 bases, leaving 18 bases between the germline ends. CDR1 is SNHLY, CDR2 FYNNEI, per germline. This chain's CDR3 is CASSGRTVLSTEAFF. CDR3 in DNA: TGTGCCAGCAGCGGCAGGACAGTTCTGAGCACTGAAGCTTTCTTT. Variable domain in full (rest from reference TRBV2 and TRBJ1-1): EPEVTQTPSHQVTQMGQEVILRCVPISNHLYFYWYRQILGQKVEFLVSFYNNEISEKSEIFDDQFSVERPDGSNFTLKIRSTKLEDSAMYFCASSGRTVLSTEAFFGQGTRLTVV.

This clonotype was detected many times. CDR3 protein: CASSPRQSGEQYF. The CDR3 nucleotides are TGTGCCAGCAGCCCCCGACAGTCCGGGGAGCAGTACTTC. The rearrangement links TRBV9 to TRBJ2-7; the D gene is possibly TRBD1 (5 bases). This CDR3 contains 13 residues. V was pared by 4 bases and J by 7 bases, with 15 bases between. CDR1 and CDR2 (germline): SGDLS, YYNGEE.

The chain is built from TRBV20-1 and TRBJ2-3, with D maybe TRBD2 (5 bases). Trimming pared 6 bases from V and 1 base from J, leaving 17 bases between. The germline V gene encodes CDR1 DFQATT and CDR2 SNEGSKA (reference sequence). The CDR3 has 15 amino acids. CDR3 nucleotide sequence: TGCAGTGCAGATATAGCGAGAGAGCGCACAGATACGCAGTATTTT. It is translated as CSADIARERTDTQYF.

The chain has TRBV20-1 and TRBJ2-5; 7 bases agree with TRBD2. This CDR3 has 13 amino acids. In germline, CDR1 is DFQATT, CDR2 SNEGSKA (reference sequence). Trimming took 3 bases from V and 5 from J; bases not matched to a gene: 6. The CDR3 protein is CSASSLAVETQYF. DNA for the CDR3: TGCAGTGCTAGTAGTCTAGCGGTGGAGACCCAGTACTTC.

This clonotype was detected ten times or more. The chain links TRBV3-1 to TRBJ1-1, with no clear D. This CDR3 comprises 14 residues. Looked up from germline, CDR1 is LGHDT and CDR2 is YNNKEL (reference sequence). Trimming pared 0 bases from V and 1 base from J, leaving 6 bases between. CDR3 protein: CASSQDVGNTEAFF. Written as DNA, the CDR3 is TGTGCCAGCAGCCAAGATGTGGGGAACACTGAAGCTTTCTTT.

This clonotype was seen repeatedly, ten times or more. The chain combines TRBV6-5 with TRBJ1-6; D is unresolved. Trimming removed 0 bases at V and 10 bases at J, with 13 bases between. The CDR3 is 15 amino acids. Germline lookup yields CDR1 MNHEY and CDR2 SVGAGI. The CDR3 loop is CASSYSKPRESPLHF. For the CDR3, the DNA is TGTGCCAGCAGTTACTCGAAGCCTAGGGAATCACCCCTCCACTTT.

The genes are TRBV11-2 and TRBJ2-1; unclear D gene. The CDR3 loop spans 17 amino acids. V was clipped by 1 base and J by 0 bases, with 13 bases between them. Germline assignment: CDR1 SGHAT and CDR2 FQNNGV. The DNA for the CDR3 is TGTGCCAGCAGCTTAGGGCTCACGGACCCCTCCTACAATGAGCAGTTCTTC. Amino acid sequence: CASSLGLTDPSYNEQFF.

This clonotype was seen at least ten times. The CDR3 is CASSKGGSGATQYF. In DNA form, the CDR3 reads TGTGCCAGCAGTAAGGGGGGGAGCGGAGCTACGCAGTATTTT. The J gene is TRBJ2-3, the V gene TRBV28; TRBD2 is a possible D gene (7 bases). This CDR3 is 14 amino acids long. The V gene lost 5 bases and the J gene lost 8 bases, with 17 bases spanning the gap. Per germline, CDR1 MDHEN and CDR2 SYDVKM.

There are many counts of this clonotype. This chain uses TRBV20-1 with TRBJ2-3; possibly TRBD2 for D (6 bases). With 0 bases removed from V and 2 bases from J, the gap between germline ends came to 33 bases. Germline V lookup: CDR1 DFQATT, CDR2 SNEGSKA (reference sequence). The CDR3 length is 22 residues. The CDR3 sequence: CSARDRVVGFPGRVDYTDTQYF. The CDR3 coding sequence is TGCAGTGCTAGAGACCGGGTCGTTGGGTTCCCCGGGAGAGTGGATTACACAGATACGCAGTATTTT.

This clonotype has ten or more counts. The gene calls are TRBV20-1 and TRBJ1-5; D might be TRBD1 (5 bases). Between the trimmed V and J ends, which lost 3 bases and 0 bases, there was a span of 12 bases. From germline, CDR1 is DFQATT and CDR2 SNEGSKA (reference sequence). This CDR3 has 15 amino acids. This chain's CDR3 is CSARWGAGSNQPQHF. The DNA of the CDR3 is TGCAGTGCTAGGTGGGGCGCGGGTAGCAATCAGCCCCAGCATTTT.

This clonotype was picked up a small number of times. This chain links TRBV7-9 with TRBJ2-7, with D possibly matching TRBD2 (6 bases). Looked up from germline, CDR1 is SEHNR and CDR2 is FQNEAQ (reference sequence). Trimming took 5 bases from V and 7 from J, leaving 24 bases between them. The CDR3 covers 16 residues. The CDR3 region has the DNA TGTGCCAGCAGCCCGGGACTGCGCGGCGGAGGACGGGAGCAGTACTTC. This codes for CASSPGLRGGGREQYF. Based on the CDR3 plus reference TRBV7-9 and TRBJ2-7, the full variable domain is DTGVSQNPRHKITKRGQNVTFRCDPISEHNRLYWYRQTLGQGPEFLTYFQNEAQLEKSRLLSDRFSAERPKGSFSTLEIQRTEQGDSAMYLCASSPGLRGGGREQYFGPGTRLTVT.

CDR3 DNA: TGCAGTGCTCAAGGACAGGGGGGGCGAGAAGATGAGCAGTTCTTC. The encoded protein is CSAQGQGGREDEQFF. This rearrangement joins TRBV20-1 to TRBJ2-1; 10 nucleotides align to TRBD1. The germline CDR1 and CDR2 sequences are DFQATT and SNEGSKA (reference sequence). The CDR3 length is 15 residues. J was trimmed by 8 bases and V by 5 bases; bases with no gene match: 12.

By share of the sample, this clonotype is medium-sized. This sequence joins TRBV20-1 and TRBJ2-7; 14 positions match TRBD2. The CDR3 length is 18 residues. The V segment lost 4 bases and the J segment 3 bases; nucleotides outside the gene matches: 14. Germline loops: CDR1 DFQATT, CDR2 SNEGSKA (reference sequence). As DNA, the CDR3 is TGCAGTGCTACATCGGGACTAGCGGGAGTTGGGGGTGTCTACGAGCAGTACTTC. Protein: CSATSGLAGVGGVYEQYF.

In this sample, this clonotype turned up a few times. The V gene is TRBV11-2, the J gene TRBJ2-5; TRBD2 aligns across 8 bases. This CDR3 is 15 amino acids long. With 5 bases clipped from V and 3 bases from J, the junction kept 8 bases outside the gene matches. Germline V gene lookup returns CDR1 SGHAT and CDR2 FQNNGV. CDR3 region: CASSPGLGTKETQYF. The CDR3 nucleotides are TGTGCCAGCAGCCCGGGACTAGGGACGAAAGAGACCCAGTACTTC.

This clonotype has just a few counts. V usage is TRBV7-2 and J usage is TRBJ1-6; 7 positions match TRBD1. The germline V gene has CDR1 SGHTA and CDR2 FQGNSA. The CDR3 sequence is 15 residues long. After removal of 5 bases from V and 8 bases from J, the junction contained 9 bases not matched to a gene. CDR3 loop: CASSLGGTVDSPLHF. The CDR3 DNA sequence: TGTGCCAGCAGCCTTGGGGGGACAGTGGATTCACCCCTCCACTTT. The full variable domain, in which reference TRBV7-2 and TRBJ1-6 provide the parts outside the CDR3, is GAGVSQSPSNKVTEKGKDVELRCDPISGHTALYWYRQSLGQGLEFLIYFQGNSAPDKSGLPSDRFSAERTGGSVSTLTIQRTQQEDSAVYLCASSLGGTVDSPLHFGNGTRLTVT.

The CDR3 spells CASSPAGGELFF. In DNA, the CDR3 is TGTGCCAGCTCACCAGCGGGCGGGGAGCTGTTTTTT. V gene TRBV18 combines with J gene TRBJ2-2; D possibly corresponds to TRBD2 (5 bases). This CDR3 is built from 12 residues. V was clipped by 2 bases and J by 7 bases, with 5 bases between them. Germline-derived CDR1 and CDR2 are KGHSH and LQKENI.

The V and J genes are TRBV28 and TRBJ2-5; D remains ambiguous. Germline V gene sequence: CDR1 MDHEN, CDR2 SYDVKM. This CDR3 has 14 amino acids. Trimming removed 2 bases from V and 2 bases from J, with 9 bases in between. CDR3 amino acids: CASSLVGLQETQYF. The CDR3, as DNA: TGTGCCAGCAGTTTAGTGGGCCTACAAGAGACCCAGTACTTC. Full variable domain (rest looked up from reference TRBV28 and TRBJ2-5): DVKVTQSSRYLVKRTGEKVFLECVQDMDHENMFWYRQDPGLGLRLIYFSYDVKMKEKGDIPEGYSVSREKKERFSLILESASTNQTSMYLCASSLVGLQETQYFGPGTRLLVL.

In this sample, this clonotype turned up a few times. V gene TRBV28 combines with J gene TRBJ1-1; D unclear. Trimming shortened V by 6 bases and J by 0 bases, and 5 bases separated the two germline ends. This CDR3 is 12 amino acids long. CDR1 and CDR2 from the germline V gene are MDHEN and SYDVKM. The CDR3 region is CASSSMNTEAFF. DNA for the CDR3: TGTGCCAGCAGCAGTATGAACACTGAAGCTTTCTTT.

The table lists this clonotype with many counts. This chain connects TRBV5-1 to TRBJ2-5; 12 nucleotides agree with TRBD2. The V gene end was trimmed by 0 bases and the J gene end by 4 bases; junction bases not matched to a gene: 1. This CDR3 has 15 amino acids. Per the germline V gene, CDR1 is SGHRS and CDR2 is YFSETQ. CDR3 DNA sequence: TGCGCCAGCAGCTTGGTGGGACTAGCGGGAGAGACCCAGTACTTC. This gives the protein CASSLVGLAGETQYF.